This T cell receptor beta chain was sequenced for a study of OX40 agonist ivuxolimab in advanced cancers. Profiling relied on immunoSEQ multiplex PCR, and the TCRdb table lists in-frame clones only, not all of them. The top ten hold roughly 0.53% of the sample, which has some 72,000 clones, 84% seen once. Germline-derived CDR1 and CDR2 are SGHDT and YYEEEE. The CDR3 loop spans 15 amino acids. J was trimmed by 2 bases and V by 4 bases; bases with no gene match: 7. This rearrangement joins TRBV5-6 to TRBJ2-5; TRBD1 aligns across 8 bases. Sequenced here: CD4+ or CD8+ T cells sorted from blood, sampled in a trial of the OX40 agonist ivuxolimab. The clonotype was recovered from an adult with an advanced solid tumor such as melanoma, head and neck, liver or kidney cancer. The CDR3 loop reads CASSVGQAGQETQYF. CDR3 bases: TGTGCCAGCAGCGTGGGACAGGCGGGTCAAGAGACCCAGTACTTC.